Following are 3 T cell receptor beta chains from one sample sequenced in a study of cytomegalovirus exposure and HLA in healthy donors. The PCR ran on 60 Vbeta and 13 Jbeta primers. The protocol was immunoSEQ multiplex PCR, while the TCRdb copy is restricted to in-frame clones and leaves out a portion. This sample has 150,000 to 160,000 clones, with more than 60% found just once. What was sequenced was PBMCs. These receptors originate from a woman aged 40 to 50 in good health and CMV-seronegative.

The CDR3 DNA reads as TGTGCCAGCAGTCCCGGAGGCCCGGGTAATTCACCCCTCCACTTT. As protein: CASSPGGPGNSPLHF. The chain is built from TRBV28 and TRBJ1-6; D not resolved. The CDR3 spans 15 residues. Trimming left V 5 bases short and J 6 bases short, with 14 bases between. Looked up from germline, CDR1 is MDHEN and CDR2 is SYDVKM.

This clone was seen only once. Relative to the germline gene, one junction end is altered; a read error may explain this. The rearrangement links TRBV7-7 to TRBJ2-7, with 10 bases lining up with TRBD1. This CDR3 contains 14 residues. Germline CDR1 is SSHAT and CDR2 is FNYEAQ (reference sequence). For the CDR3, the DNA is TGTGCTAGCAGCTTAGCGGGACAGGGGACCGAGCAGTACTTC. It is translated as CASSLAGQGTEQYF.

This chain uses TRBV5-4 with TRBJ2-1; 7 positions match TRBD2. The germline V gene has CDR1 SGHNT and CDR2 YYREEE (reference sequence). This CDR3 comprises 12 residues. J gave up 12 bases and V 0 bases, and 3 bases lay outside the gene matches. CDR3 sequence reads: CASSLERTRQFF. The CDR3 bases are TGTGCCAGCAGCTTGGAACGGACTAGGCAGTTCTTC.